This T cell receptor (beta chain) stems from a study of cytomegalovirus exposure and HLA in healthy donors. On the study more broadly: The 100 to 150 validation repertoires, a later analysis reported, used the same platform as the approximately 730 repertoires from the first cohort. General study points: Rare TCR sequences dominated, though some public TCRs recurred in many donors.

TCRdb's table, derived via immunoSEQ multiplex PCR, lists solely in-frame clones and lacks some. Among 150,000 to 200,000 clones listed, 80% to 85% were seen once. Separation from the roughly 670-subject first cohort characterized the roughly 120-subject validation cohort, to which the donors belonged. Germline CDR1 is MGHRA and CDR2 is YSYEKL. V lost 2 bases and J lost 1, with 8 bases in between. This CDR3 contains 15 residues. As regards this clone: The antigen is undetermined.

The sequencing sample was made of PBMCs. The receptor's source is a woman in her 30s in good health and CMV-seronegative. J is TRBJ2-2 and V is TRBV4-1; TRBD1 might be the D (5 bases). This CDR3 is CASSQRGMNTGELFF. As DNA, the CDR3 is TGCGCCAGCAGCCAAAGGGGAATGAACACCGGGGAGCTGTTTTTT.